This is a list of T cell receptor beta chains from one sample in a study of identical twins. TCRdb reprocessed the 5' RACE reads via MiXCR and lists one record per CDR3 protein. The top ten hold approximately 3% of the sample, which has 250,000 to 300,000 distinct CDR3 sequences, approximately 8.3% seen once. These same records also appear under a second study, on yellow fever vaccine responses in identical twins.

The sample comprised CD8+ T cells sorted from blood. These receptors came from a woman aged 18-35 years in good health. The CDR3 runs from the conserved cysteine through the conserved F or W. A D gene is named only where the DNA matches it firmly. Expanded clones get a size class; other rows say once, few or many, or leave the size out.

13	TRBV25-1	TRBJ2-5	-	-	TGTGCCAGCAGTGAATACGAGGAGGAGACCCAGTACTTC	CASSEYEEETQYF
15	TRBV9	TRBJ2-3	many	TRBD1	TGTGCCAGCAGCGTAGGGGGACAGGGGCCAGATACGCAGTATTTT	CASSVGGQGPDTQYF
13	TRBV11-1	TRBJ2-6	-	TRBD1	TGTGCCAGCAGCTTGGCTCGGGACAGCGTCCTGACTTTC	CASSLARDSVLTF
14	TRBV24-1	TRBJ2-5	many	-	TGTGCCACCAGTGGGGGCGTAGCTCAAGAGACCCAGTACTTC	CATSGGVAQETQYF
18	TRBV7-8	TRBJ2-1	many	TRBD2	TGTGCCAGCAGCCCACACCCAGGACTAGTCTTGAAGGTCGATGAGCAGTTCTTC	CASSPHPGLVLKVDEQFF
13	TRBV20-1	TRBJ1-2	many	-	TGCAGTGCTAGATCCGGGGGCGGTCATGGCTACACCTTC	CSARSGGGHGYTF
12	TRBV5-1	TRBJ2-7	many	-	TGCGCCAGCAGCTTGGATTACTACGAGCAGTACTTC	CASSLDYYEQYF
16	TRBV4-1	TRBJ2-7	-	-	TGCGCCAGCAGCCAAGAGTATGCAGGGGTCTCCTACGAGCAGTACTTC	CASSQEYAGVSYEQYF
16	TRBV7-9	TRBJ2-1	many	-	TGTGCCAGCAGCTCCTTACGAAGTAATACCGACAATGAGCAGTTCTTC	CASSSLRSNTDNEQFF
11	TRBV7-9	TRBJ2-1	-	-	TGTTCCGGGTTTCTCTACAATGAGCAGTTCTTC	CSGFLYNEQFF
15	TRBV11-2	TRBJ2-1	few	-	TGTGCCAGCAGCTTGACTAGTCGGCCTGGGGATGAGCAGTTCTTC	CASSLTSRPGDEQFF
13	TRBV19	TRBJ2-2	few	TRBD1	TGTGCCAGTAGCCTACAGGGGGCCGGGGAGCTGTTTTTT	CASSLQGAGELFF
16	TRBV27	TRBJ2-7	-	TRBD2	TGCACCAGCAGTCCGATTAGGCTAGCGGGAGTCCACGAGCAGTACTTC	CTSSPIRLAGVHEQYF
15	TRBV19	TRBJ2-1	-	-	TGTGCCAGTAGCATAGGGTTAGGGGACGGCAATGAGCAGTTCTTC	CASSIGLGDGNEQFF
12	TRBV5-4	TRBJ2-1	few	-	TGTGCCAGCAGCTCGCCACAGTATGAGCAGTTCTTC	CASSSPQYEQFF
15	TRBV4-2	TRBJ2-3	few	-	TGTGCCAGCAGCCACAAAAGCCAGCCCCCAGATACGCAGTATTTT	CASSHKSQPPDTQYF
14	TRBV28	TRBJ2-3	few	-	TGTGCCAGCAGGGCCATGGACGTCACAGATACGCAGTATTTT	CASRAMDVTDTQYF
14	TRBV21-1	TRBJ2-1	-	-	TGTGCCAGCAGCAAAGTCGGAGCGTACAATGAGCAGTTCTTC	CASSKVGAYNEQFF
17	TRBV4-2	TRBJ2-2	many	TRBD1	TGTGCCAGCAGCCATACAGTCCAGGGGGCGAACACCGGGGAGCTGTTTTTT	CASSHTVQGANTGELFF
13	TRBV29-1	TRBJ2-4	-	TRBD1	TGCAGCGTTGAAGATGTACAGGGGTACATTCAGTACTTC	CSVEDVQGYIQYF
18	TRBV5-1	TRBJ2-3	-	-	TGCGCCAGCAGCTCCCCGCCGGGGGGCGGGGCGAGCACAGATACGCAGTATTTT	CASSSPPGGGASTDTQYF
14	TRBV4-1	TRBJ2-2	many	-	TGCGCCAGCAGCCAAGATCAAGGCACCGGGGAGCTGTTTTTT	CASSQDQGTGELFF
14	TRBV5-1	TRBJ2-7	few	TRBD1	TGCGCCAGCAGCTTGGGACAGGGCTTGAACGAGCAGTACTTC	CASSLGQGLNEQYF
14	TRBV19	TRBJ2-7	few	TRBD1	TGTGCCAGTAGTCCGGGACAGGGGACCTACGAGCAGTACTTC	CASSPGQGTYEQYF
18	TRBV20-1	TRBJ2-5	-	-	TGCAGTGCTAGAGAGCCGTACTCTTCTAGGTGGGGTGGGGAGACCCAGTACTTC	CSAREPYSSRWGGETQYF
11	TRBV20-1	TRBJ2-7	-	-	TGCAGTGCTCCCGGGACCAACGAGCAGTACTTC	CSAPGTNEQYF
19	TRBV27	TRBJ2-3	few	-	TGTGCCAGCAGTAGCCGCAGGGGGGCCCTCGTGGCCCACACAGATACGCAGTATTTT	CASSSRRGALVAHTDTQYF
16	TRBV6-1	TRBJ2-5	-	-	TGTGCCAGCAGAGGTACTCATCCGGGTTTCCAAGAGACCCAGTACTTC	CASRGTHPGFQETQYF
15	TRBV27	TRBJ2-7	-	-	TGTGCCAGCAGTTTCCTTTTCGGGGAGGCCTACGAGCAGTACTTC	CASSFLFGEAYEQYF
15	TRBV24-1	TRBJ2-3	few	-	TGTGCCACCTCGTGGGGCAGCCCCACGACAGATACGCAGTATTTT	CATSWGSPTTDTQYF
15	TRBV7-2	TRBJ1-5	-	-	TGTGCCAGCAGCCCAGTAGTGAGTAGCAATCAGCCCCAGCATTTT	CASSPVVSSNQPQHF
17	TRBV7-3	TRBJ2-1	-	-	TGTGCCAGCAGCCCTTCGGGGTGGCAGGGGCGTATAAATGAGCAGTTCTTC	CASSPSGWQGRINEQFF
16	TRBV7-9	TRBJ2-1	few	TRBD2	TGTGCCAGCAGTCCTGCGGTCAGCGGGGGGGCCAATGAGCAGTTCTTC	CASSPAVSGGANEQFF
13	TRBV20-1	TRBJ2-7	-	TRBD1	TGCAGTGCGCAACAGGGGGCGGTATACGAGCAGTACTTC	CSAQQGAVYEQYF
18	TRBV2	TRBJ2-3	-	TRBD1	TGTGCCAGCAGTGGAGGGGCCGTGGACAGGGGTAACCCAGATACGCAGTATTTT	CASSGGAVDRGNPDTQYF
15	TRBV7-5	TRBJ2-3	-	-	-	CISVPDWADLDTQYF
17	TRBV2	TRBJ2-1	few	TRBD2	TGTGCCAGCAGTCACGCCGATAGCGGGAGCTCCTACAATGAGCAGTTCTTC	CASSHADSGSSYNEQFF
14	TRBV27	TRBJ2-5	few	-	TGTGCCAGCAGTCGCCTTAGCGGTAAAGAGACCCAGTACTTC	CASSRLSGKETQYF
14	TRBV29-1	TRBJ2-1	few	-	TGCAGCGGGTACGGGACACCGAATCTCAATGAGCAGTTCTTC	CSGYGTPNLNEQFF
13	TRBV12-3/TRBV12-4	TRBJ2-1	many	TRBD2	TGTGCCAGCAGTTTTGGACTAGAACCTGAGCAGTTCTTC	CASSFGLEPEQFF
12	TRBV5-1	TRBJ2-3	few	-	TGCGCCAGCGGGAGTATTACAGATACGCAGTATTTT	CASGSITDTQYF
13	TRBV20-1	TRBJ2-7	-	TRBD1	TGCAGTGGTACACGGGACAGTCTTTACGAGCAGTACTTC	CSGTRDSLYEQYF
20	TRBV6-2/TRBV6-3	TRBJ2-3	few	TRBD1	TGTGCCAGCAGTTACTTTAGGCCGGGGGCGGGACAGGGGGCAACAGATACGCAGTATTTT	CASSYFRPGAGQGATDTQYF
18	TRBV11-1	TRBJ2-3	-	-	TGTGCCAGCAGCTTACTAAGCTCGGTAGGGGTCTGGCCAGATACGCAGTATTTT	CASSLLSSVGVWPDTQYF
16	TRBV2	TRBJ2-7	many	TRBD1	TGTGCCAGCAGTGGGGACAGACGAGTGAGTTCCTACGAGCAGTACTTC	CASSGDRRVSSYEQYF
16	TRBV29-1	TRBJ2-3	many	TRBD2	TGCAGCGTTGAAGGAGAAAGTAGCGGGCCCCCGGGTACGCAGTATTTT	CSVEGESSGPPGTQYF
13	TRBV4-2	TRBJ1-1	many	-	TGTGCCAGCAGCCTAGACAGGAACACTGAAGCTTTCTTT	CASSLDRNTEAFF
15	TRBV6-2/TRBV6-3	TRBJ2-7	-	TRBD1	TGTGCCAGCAGTTGGGGACAGGGCCCTTCCTACGAGCAGTACTTC	CASSWGQGPSYEQYF
14	TRBV7-8	TRBJ2-7	-	-	TGTGCCAGTGGGTACAGAGCGCTGTCCTACGAGCAGTACTTC	CASGYRALSYEQYF
14	TRBV6-1	TRBJ2-7	many	TRBD1	TGTGCCAGCAGGGCCGGGACAGATGGTCTCGAGCAGTACTTC	CASRAGTDGLEQYF
14	TRBV24-1	TRBJ2-5	many	-	TGTGCCACCAGTGATTTTTCACAGAAAGAGACCCAGTACTTC	CATSDFSQKETQYF
14	TRBV20-1	TRBJ2-7	-	-	TGCAGTGCTAGAGGGACCGGATCCCTCTACGAGCAGTACTTC	CSARGTGSLYEQYF
14	TRBV24-1	TRBJ2-1	few	TRBD1	TGTGCCACCAGTGATCGACAGGGGAACAATGAGCAGTTCTTC	CATSDRQGNNEQFF
16	TRBV14	TRBJ1-3	-	-	TGTGCCAGCAGCCTTTCTGGGGCGGACTCTGGAAACACCATATATTTT	CASSLSGADSGNTIYF
14	TRBV7-9	TRBJ1-2	few	-	TGTGCCAGCAGCTTAGTCATCGAGCCGTATGGCTACACCTTC	CASSLVIEPYGYTF
15	TRBV19	TRBJ2-1	-	-	TGTGCCAGTAGTATATTGCCAGAGGGTTACAATGAGCAGTTCTTC	CASSILPEGYNEQFF
12	TRBV28	TRBJ2-7	-	-	TGTGCCAGCAGTTTATATAGCTACGAGCAGTACTTC	CASSLYSYEQYF
13	TRBV9	TRBJ1-5	-	-	TGTGCCAGCAGCGTAGACGGGCTGGGGCCCCAGCATTTT	CASSVDGLGPQHF
14	TRBV7-9	TRBJ2-7	-	-	TGTGCCAGCAGCCCCCCCGGGGACTCCTACGAGCAGTACTTC	CASSPPGDSYEQYF